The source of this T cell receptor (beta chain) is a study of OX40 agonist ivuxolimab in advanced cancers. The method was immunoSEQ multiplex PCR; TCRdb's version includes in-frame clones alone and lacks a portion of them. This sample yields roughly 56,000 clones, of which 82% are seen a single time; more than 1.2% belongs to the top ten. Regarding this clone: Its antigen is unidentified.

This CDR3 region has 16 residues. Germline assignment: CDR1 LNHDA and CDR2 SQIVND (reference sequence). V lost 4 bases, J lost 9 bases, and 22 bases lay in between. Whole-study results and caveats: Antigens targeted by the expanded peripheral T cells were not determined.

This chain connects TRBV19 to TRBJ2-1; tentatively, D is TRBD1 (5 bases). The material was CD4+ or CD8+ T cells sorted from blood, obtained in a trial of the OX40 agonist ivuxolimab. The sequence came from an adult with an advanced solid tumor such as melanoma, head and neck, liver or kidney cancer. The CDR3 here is CASSTIIRAGHSEQFF. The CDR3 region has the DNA TGTGCCAGTAGTACGATTATCAGGGCCGGTCACAGTGAGCAGTTCTTC. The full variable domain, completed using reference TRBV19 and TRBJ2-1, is DGGITQSPKYLFRKEGQNVTLSCEQNLNHDAMYWYRQDPGQGLRLIYYSQIVNDFQKGDIAEGYSVSREKKESFPLTVTSAQKNPTAFYLCASSTIIRAGHSEQFFGPGTRLTVL.